The rows below give T cell receptor beta chains drawn from one sample of a study of CD8 T cells in ankylosing spondylitis. TCRdb processed the 5' RACE reads anew with MiXCR; each CDR3 protein has one entry. The sample gives under 200,000 distinct CDR3 sequences, approximately 10% of which show up once; about 28% is in the top ten. The material sequenced was blood, either unsorted or a sorted T cell fraction (not recorded which). The receptors were sampled from a male donor with ankylosing spondylitis or in good health (not recorded which). The CDR3 runs from the conserved cysteine through the conserved F or W. The order of the fields is V gene, J gene, D gene, clone size, CDR3 DNA, CDR3 protein. The D gene is left open where the match is weak. For some rows the clone size is stated as once, few or many, or as a class when expanded; others skip it.

v_gene: TRBV29-1; j_gene: TRBJ1-2; d_gene: .; abundance: many; CDR3nt: TGCAGCGTTGAAGGGGGGGCGGCGGTTAACTATGGCTACACCTTC; CDR3aa: CSVEGGAAVNYGYTF
v_gene: TRBV11-2; j_gene: TRBJ2-1; d_gene: TRBD2; abundance: many; CDR3nt: TGTGCCAGCAGCTTATCGGGTAGCGGGAGGTGGGATGAGCAGTTCTTC; CDR3aa: CASSLSGSGRWDEQFF
v_gene: TRBV5-6; j_gene: TRBJ2-3; d_gene: .; abundance: many; CDR3nt: TGTGCCAGCAGACGACAAGGTGTCACAGATACGCAGTATTTT; CDR3aa: CASRRQGVTDTQYF
v_gene: TRBV3-1; j_gene: TRBJ1-5; d_gene: .; abundance: many; CDR3nt: TGTGCCAGCAGCCAAGATCTCACAGGGTCCCAGCCCCAGCATTTT; CDR3aa: CASSQDLTGSQPQHF
v_gene: TRBV7-9; j_gene: TRBJ1-3; d_gene: .; abundance: .; CDR3nt: TGTGCCAGCAGCTTAGGCGACACCCGCTCTGGAAACACCATATATTTT; CDR3aa: CASSLGDTRSGNTIYF
v_gene: TRBV24-1; j_gene: TRBJ1-2; d_gene: .; abundance: many; CDR3nt: TGTGCCACCAGTGACCCGGGATCGAAGGGGAGCGGCTACACCTTC; CDR3aa: CATSDPGSKGSGYTF
v_gene: TRBV29-1; j_gene: TRBJ2-1; d_gene: TRBD2; abundance: many; CDR3nt: TGCAGCGTCCTACTGGCGGGGAGGGGAAGGAACAATGAGCAGTTCTTC; CDR3aa: CSVLLAGRGRNNEQFF
v_gene: TRBV5-1; j_gene: TRBJ1-4; d_gene: .; abundance: many; CDR3nt: TGCGCCAGCAGCTTGGGAAGGGTTGGAACTAATGAAAAACTGTTTTTT; CDR3aa: CASSLGRVGTNEKLFF
v_gene: TRBV7-6; j_gene: TRBJ1-3; d_gene: .; abundance: many; CDR3nt: TGTGCCAGCAGCTTACTAACAGGAACCGGAAACACCATATATTTT; CDR3aa: CASSLLTGTGNTIYF
v_gene: TRBV7-2; j_gene: TRBJ2-3; d_gene: .; abundance: .; CDR3nt: TGTGCCAGCAGCTTAGGGTCCCTGGGCGTGAGCACAGATACGCAGTATTTT; CDR3aa: CASSLGSLGVSTDTQYF
v_gene: TRBV6-1; j_gene: TRBJ2-2; d_gene: TRBD2; abundance: few; CDR3nt: TGTGCCAGCCATCCAACTAGCGGGGGGGGGGAGCTGTTTTTT; CDR3aa: CASHPTSGGGELFF
v_gene: TRBV20-1; j_gene: TRBJ2-1; d_gene: .; abundance: few; CDR3nt: TGCAGTGCAAGGGACCCGGTGATCTTC; CDR3aa: CSARDPVIF
v_gene: TRBV5-1; j_gene: TRBJ1-1; d_gene: TRBD1; abundance: many; CDR3nt: TGCGCCAGCAGCTTACTACCATTACATCTGACAGGGACCACTGAAGCTTTCTTT; CDR3aa: CASSLLPLHLTGTTEAFF
v_gene: TRBV2; j_gene: TRBJ1-2; d_gene: .; abundance: few; CDR3nt: TGTGCCAGCAGTGAAGCAAGCATTAGTAATGGCTACACCTTC; CDR3aa: CASSEASISNGYTF
v_gene: TRBV29-1; j_gene: TRBJ2-7; d_gene: .; abundance: many; CDR3nt: TGCAGCGTTGTTATACTAAACCACTCCTACGAGCAGTACTTC; CDR3aa: CSVVILNHSYEQYF
v_gene: TRBV7-9; j_gene: TRBJ1-2; d_gene: .; abundance: .; CDR3nt: TGTGCCATTCCTACTAGGAATAACTATGGCTACACCTTC; CDR3aa: CAIPTRNNYGYTF
v_gene: TRBV6-1; j_gene: TRBJ2-5; d_gene: .; abundance: many; CDR3nt: TGTGCCAGCAGCCCGGACCCCGAAGGTTCGACCCAGTACTTC; CDR3aa: CASSPDPEGSTQYF
v_gene: TRBV6-2/TRBV6-3; j_gene: TRBJ2-1; d_gene: .; abundance: .; CDR3nt: TGTGCCAGTACCTTCGGGGTCTACAATGAGCAGTTCTTC; CDR3aa: CASTFGVYNEQFF
v_gene: TRBV19; j_gene: TRBJ1-5; d_gene: .; abundance: many; CDR3nt: TGTGCCAGTAGTATTAGTCCGGATAGCAATCAGCCCCAGCATTTT; CDR3aa: CASSISPDSNQPQHF
v_gene: TRBV28; j_gene: TRBJ1-2; d_gene: .; abundance: many; CDR3nt: TGTGCCAGCAGTTTATCCAGAAAGCATGGCTACACCTTC; CDR3aa: CASSLSRKHGYTF
v_gene: TRBV12-3/TRBV12-4; j_gene: TRBJ1-1; d_gene: .; abundance: many; CDR3nt: TGTGCCAGCAGTTTAGTCGCGGGTGAAGCTTTCTTT; CDR3aa: CASSLVAGEAFF
v_gene: TRBV29-1; j_gene: TRBJ2-7; d_gene: .; abundance: many; CDR3nt: TGCAGCGTTGAAACCCCCCCCTACGAGCAGTACTTC; CDR3aa: CSVETPPYEQYF
v_gene: TRBV5-1; j_gene: TRBJ2-7; d_gene: .; abundance: .; CDR3nt: TGCGCCAGCAGCAACTCGGACAGAGCCATAGACGAGCAGTACTTC; CDR3aa: CASSNSDRAIDEQYF
v_gene: TRBV3-1; j_gene: TRBJ2-1; d_gene: TRBD2; abundance: many; CDR3nt: TGTGCCAGCAGCCAAGCTGTGACTAGCGGGAGGCCCTCCTACAATGAGCAGTTCTTC; CDR3aa: CASSQAVTSGRPSYNEQFF
v_gene: TRBV12-5; j_gene: TRBJ2-1; d_gene: TRBD2; abundance: many; CDR3nt: TGTGCCAGTTCCGGGACTAGCGATTCCTACAATGAGCAGTTCTTC; CDR3aa: CASSGTSDSYNEQFF